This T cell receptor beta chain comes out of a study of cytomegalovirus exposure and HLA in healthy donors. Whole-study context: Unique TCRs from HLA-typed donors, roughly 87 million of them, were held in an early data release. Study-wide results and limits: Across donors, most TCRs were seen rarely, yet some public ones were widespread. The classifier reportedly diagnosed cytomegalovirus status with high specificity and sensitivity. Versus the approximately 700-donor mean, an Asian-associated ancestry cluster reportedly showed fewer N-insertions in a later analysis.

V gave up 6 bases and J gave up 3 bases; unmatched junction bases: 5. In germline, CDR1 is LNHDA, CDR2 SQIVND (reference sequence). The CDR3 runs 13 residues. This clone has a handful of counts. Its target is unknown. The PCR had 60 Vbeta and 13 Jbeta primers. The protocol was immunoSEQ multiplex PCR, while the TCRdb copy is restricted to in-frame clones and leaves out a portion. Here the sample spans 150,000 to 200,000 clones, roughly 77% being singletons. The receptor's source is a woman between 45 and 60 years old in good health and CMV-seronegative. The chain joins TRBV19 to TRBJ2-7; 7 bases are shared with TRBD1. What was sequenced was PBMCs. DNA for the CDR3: TGTGCCAGTAGCCCTAGGGGGCTCTACGAGCAGTACTTC. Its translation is CASSPRGLYEQYF.